This TCR beta chain stems from a study of shared clonotypes between healthy human individuals. TCRdb keeps only in-frame clones here, not all; method: immunoSEQ multiplex PCR. The sample holds approximately 640,000 clones, approximately 79% seen once. Between the trimmed V and J ends, which lost 7 bases and 3 bases, there was a span of 15 bases. This CDR3 has 13 amino acids. CDR1 is SQVTM and CDR2 is ANQGSEA in the germline V gene. On this clone: Its antigen is not known.

Points from the study as a whole: Sorted-subset sequencing, rarefaction showed, was incomplete despite large depth.

The sequencing input was memory CD4+ T cells sorted from blood. This sample's subset: CD45RA-negative fraction. V usage is TRBV29-1 and J usage is TRBJ1-1, with D maybe TRBD1 (6 bases). The receptor was derived from a woman aged 30 to 39 in good health. CDR3 sequence: CSAELTGYTEAFF. The CDR3 bases are TGCAGCGCAGAGCTTACAGGGTACACTGAAGCTTTCTTT.